Reported below is one T cell receptor (beta chain). The CDR3 extends over 16 amino acids. V shed 1 base and J shed 4 bases, with 16 bases lying between them. Germline-derived CDR1 and CDR2 are LGHDT and YNNKEL (reference sequence). This sample was taken from a study of blood T cell repertoires in COVID-19. In the study overall: Acute-phase and convalescent COVID-19 samples originated in the United States, Italy and Spain.

Clones were sequenced by immunoSEQ multiplex PCR, and TCRdb holds only the in-frame ones, with some missing. The data show 200,000 or so clones, under 85% seen once. V usage is TRBV3-1 (or the pseudogene TRBV3-2) and J usage is TRBJ1-2, with D possibly being TRBD1 (6 bases). The sequence came from a man in his 60s who had recovered from COVID-19. The specimen was PBMCs or T cells enriched from blood (not recorded which). The CDR3 is CASSQGGAGVPYGYTF. CDR3 coding DNA: TGTGCCAGCAGCCAAGGGGGAGCAGGGGTTCCCTATGGCTACACCTTC.